This is a list of T cell receptor beta chains from one sample in a study of blood T cell repertoires in COVID-19. The method was immunoSEQ multiplex PCR; TCRdb's version includes in-frame clones alone and lacks a portion of them. Among under 500,000 clones listed, roughly 90% were seen once. The material sequenced was peripheral blood. These receptors all come from a woman aged 25-40 years with acute or convalescent COVID-19. CDR3s include the opening cysteine and the closing phenylalanine or tryptophan.

TRBV5-6	TRBJ2-7	CASSGTQTGLHSYEQYF
TRBV5-1	TRBJ2-7	CASSQGLAGAYEQYF
TRBV15	TRBJ2-1	CATSRVSGGANEQFF
TRBV27	TRBJ1-2	CASGSQQGGKQGYTF
TRBV15	TRBJ2-1	CATTLAGGYNEQFF
TRBV7-9	TRBJ1-2	CASSLGTDWNGYTF
TRBV7-9	TRBJ1-2	CASSPPGYGYTF
TRBV29-1	TRBJ2-2	CSVVIMAGTGELFF
TRBV29-1	TRBJ2-1	CSVGGGDRNNEQFF
TRBV2	TRBJ2-1	CASKGRGQVEQFF
TRBV10-2	TRBJ2-7	CASSDGGVFFF
TRBV4-1	TRBJ2-2	CASSQEGYNSGELFF
TRBV4-2	TRBJ1-4	CASSKGHGQSGPNEKLFF
TRBV18	TRBJ1-4	CASSQTAENEKLFF
TRBV6-5	TRBJ2-1	CASSYAGGTYNEQFF
TRBV5-5	TRBJ1-2	CASSLEGQFLYGYTF
TRBV11-2	TRBJ2-2	CASRRPGQGVPGELFF
TRBV30	TRBJ1-5	CAWSVQGGQPQHF
TRBV2	TRBJ1-3	CASRGAGNTIYF
TRBV29-1	TRBJ1-1	CSVGRRTNTEAFF
TRBV7-3	TRBJ1-6	CASSRTGGDNSPLHF
TRBV24-1	TRBJ1-1	CATRTTGNEAFF
TRBV3-1/TRBV3-2	TRBJ2-5	CASSQRGGLETQYF
TRBV7-2	TRBJ2-1	CASNRGLAYNEQFF
TRBV6-5	TRBJ2-2	CASNPGGTGELFF
TRBV5-6	TRBJ2-6	CASSSVGGRSGANVLTF
TRBV27	TRBJ2-7	CASSTGGTYEQYF
TRBV7-8	TRBJ1-5	CASSLGGRGNQPQHF
TRBV5-1	TRBJ2-1	CASRLESSYNEQFF
TRBV2	TRBJ2-7	CASNAGQWKSYEQYF
TRBV2	TRBJ1-5	CASSEQGQGTQHF
TRBV19	TRBJ2-7	CASSIAGGPYEQYF
TRBV10-2	TRBJ2-1	CASSESDSYNEQFF
TRBV30	TRBJ1-2	CAWRDSGYTF
TRBV20-1	TRBJ1-2	CGLQSNYGYTF
TRBV5-4	TRBJ2-1	CASSGDSLYNEQFF
TRBV6-5	TRBJ1-1	CASSLNRGGTEAFF
TRBV19	TRBJ1-1	CASSKQGVNMNTEAFF
TRBV2	TRBJ2-7	CASVDRALNEQYF
TRBV6-6	TRBJ2-1	CASSHGGGGSYNEQFF
TRBV18	TRBJ2-2	CASSPAGSTNTGELFF
TRBV9	TRBJ2-6	CASSGGAGANVLTF
TRBV5-8	TRBJ1-2	CASGWDSTILYGYTF
TRBV6-6	TRBJ2-7	CASSYSGREFYEQYF
TRBV28	TRBJ2-1	CASSLWTSGAYNEQFF
TRBV7-8	TRBJ1-3	CASSLTSGNTIYF
TRBV19	TRBJ1-3	CASSTTVSGNTIYF
TRBV6-5	TRBJ1-1	CASIRGETEAFF